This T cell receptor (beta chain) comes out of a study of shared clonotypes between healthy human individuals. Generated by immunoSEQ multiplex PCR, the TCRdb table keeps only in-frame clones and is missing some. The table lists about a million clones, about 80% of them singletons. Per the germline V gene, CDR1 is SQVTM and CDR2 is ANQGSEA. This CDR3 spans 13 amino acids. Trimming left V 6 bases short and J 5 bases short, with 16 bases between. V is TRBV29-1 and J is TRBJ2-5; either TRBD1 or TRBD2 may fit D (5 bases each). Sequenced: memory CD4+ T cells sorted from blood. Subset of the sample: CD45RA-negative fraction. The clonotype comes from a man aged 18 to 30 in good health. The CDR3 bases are TGCAGCGTATTACCGGGGCCAGGGGAGACCCAGTACTTC. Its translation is CSVLPGPGETQYF.